This is a list of T cell receptor beta chains from one sample in a study of T cells in Graves' hyperthyroidism and ophthalmopathy. TCRdb reprocessed the multiplex PCR reads via MiXCR and lists one record per CDR3 protein. The sample contains approximately 590,000 distinct CDR3 sequences, about 15% of which appear only once. Sample: blood. The receptors here all came from a woman younger than 45 with Graves' hyperthyroidism. CDR3s include the opening cysteine and the closing phenylalanine or tryptophan. Each record gives: J gene, clone size, V gene, D gene, CDR3 DNA, CDR3 protein. A D gene is named only where the DNA matches it firmly. Clone sizes are given selectively: once, few, many, or a class where the clone is expanded.

J: TRBJ2-1; size: many; V: TRBV5-1; D: TRBD1; DNA: TGCGCCAGCAGCACCACAGGGGGTTCCCACAATGAGCAGTTCTTC; CDR3: CASSTTGGSHNEQFF
J: TRBJ1-1; size: .; V: TRBV10-3; D: TRBD1; DNA: TGTGCCATCAGTGAAGTCGGGACAGGGGGCGCGAGGACTGAAGCTTTCTTT; CDR3: CAISEVGTGGARTEAFF
J: TRBJ1-2; size: many; V: TRBV3-1; D: .; DNA: TGTGCCAGCAGCTTTGAGACGGAGAACTATGGCTACACCTTC; CDR3: CASSFETENYGYTF
J: TRBJ2-5; size: few; V: TRBV7-8; D: TRBD1; DNA: TGTGCCAGCAGCTTACTTGGGGCGACAGGGGGAAACCAAGAGACCCAGTACTTC; CDR3: CASSLLGATGGNQETQYF
J: TRBJ2-7; size: many; V: TRBV27; D: TRBD1; DNA: TGTGCCAGCAGAGTGGATGCGGGACAGGGGTGGTACGAGCAGTACTTC; CDR3: CASRVDAGQGWYEQYF
J: TRBJ1-2; size: many; V: TRBV30; D: .; DNA: TGTGCCAGTACGTGGGGGAGTGGCTACACCTTC; CDR3: CASTWGSGYTF
J: TRBJ1-2; size: .; V: TRBV27; D: .; DNA: TGTGCCAGCAGTCCACGTGGCAGGGTGAGCGGCTACACCTTC; CDR3: CASSPRGRVSGYTF
J: TRBJ2-3; size: many; V: TRBV7-2; D: .; DNA: TGTGCCAGCAGCCGACGGATCGGGTACACAGATACGCAGTATTTT; CDR3: CASSRRIGYTDTQYF
J: TRBJ2-3; size: many; V: TRBV3-1; D: .; DNA: TGTGCCAGCAGCCAAGGGGGAGCGCCAGATACGCAGTATTTT; CDR3: CASSQGGAPDTQYF
J: TRBJ2-3; size: .; V: TRBV6-9; D: .; DNA: TGTGCCAGCAGTTACAGCGATATTCGGACAGATACGCGGTATTTT; CDR3: CASSYSDIRTDTRYF
J: TRBJ2-7; size: few; V: TRBV4-3; D: .; DNA: TGCGCCAGCAGCCAAAACATACTAGGAGACCCTTTCGAGCAGTACTTC; CDR3: CASSQNILGDPFEQYF
J: TRBJ1-3; size: .; V: TRBV7-2; D: .; DNA: TGTGCCAGCAGCCCTCTTACAGGGTTCGGAAACACCATATATTTT; CDR3: CASSPLTGFGNTIYF
J: TRBJ2-1; size: many; V: TRBV29-1; D: TRBD2; DNA: TGCAGCGTTTGGGAGCGGGGGACTAGAAGCTCCTACAATGAGCAGTTCTTC; CDR3: CSVWERGTRSSYNEQFF
J: TRBJ2-1; size: many; V: TRBV20-1; D: .; DNA: TGCAGTGCTGGCCCGATGGGCTCCTACAATGAGCAGTTCTTC; CDR3: CSAGPMGSYNEQFF
J: TRBJ2-2; size: many; V: TRBV12-3/TRBV12-4; D: .; DNA: TGTGCCAGCAGATTCAGTACAGGGACGAACACCGGGGAGCTGTTTTTT; CDR3: CASRFSTGTNTGELFF
J: TRBJ2-1; size: many; V: TRBV5-4; D: .; DNA: TGTGCCAGCAGCTCACCCCGGGACTCGACGAATGAGCAGTTCTTC; CDR3: CASSSPRDSTNEQFF
J: TRBJ2-1; size: many; V: TRBV30; D: .; DNA: TGTGCCTGGAGTGGGGCTGAGCAGTTCTTC; CDR3: CAWSGAEQFF
J: TRBJ1-3; size: many; V: TRBV2; D: .; DNA: TGTGCCAGCAGTGCGCAGGGCTCTGGAAACACCATATATTTT; CDR3: CASSAQGSGNTIYF
J: TRBJ2-2; size: few; V: TRBV20-1; D: .; DNA: TGCAGTGCCCGGCCTGTCACGAAGGCGAACACCGGGGAGCTGTTTTTT; CDR3: CSARPVTKANTGELFF
J: TRBJ2-7; size: few; V: TRBV10-3; D: TRBD2; DNA: TGTGCCATCAGTACTAGCGGTTCTTACGAGCAGTACTTC; CDR3: CAISTSGSYEQYF
J: TRBJ1-4; size: .; V: TRBV2; D: TRBD1; DNA: TGTGCCATCAGCGCAGGGACAGGGCGTAATGAAAAACTGTTTTTT; CDR3: CAISAGTGRNEKLFF
J: TRBJ2-1; size: .; V: TRBV10-3; D: TRBD2; DNA: TGTGCCATCAGTGATCCCGGGACTAGCGGAAGCTCCTACAATGAGCAGTTCTTC; CDR3: CAISDPGTSGSSYNEQFF
J: TRBJ2-5; size: many; V: TRBV5-5; D: TRBD1; DNA: TGTGCCAGCAGCTTCCAGCTTACCTGGGACAGCCAAGAGACCCAGTACTTC; CDR3: CASSFQLTWDSQETQYF
J: TRBJ1-6; size: .; V: TRBV3-1; D: TRBD1; DNA: TGTGCCAGCAGCCCTCGACAGGGGCAAGGTTCACCCCCCCACTTT; CDR3: CASSPRQGQGSPPHF
J: TRBJ2-3; size: .; V: TRBV29-1; D: TRBD1; DNA: TGCAGCGCCGAATCCGGGACAGGGTTAGATACGCAGTATTTT; CDR3: CSAESGTGLDTQYF
J: TRBJ1-1; size: many; V: TRBV5-1; D: TRBD1; DNA: TGCGCCAGCAGCAGGGACAGGGAGATCGCTTTCTTT; CDR3: CASSRDREIAFF
J: TRBJ2-1; size: many; V: TRBV29-1; D: TRBD2; DNA: TGCAGCGTTGAACTGGGACTAGACAATGAGCAGTTCTTC; CDR3: CSVELGLDNEQFF
J: TRBJ2-2; size: many; V: TRBV3-1; D: TRBD1; DNA: TGTGCCAGCAGCCAGCCCGGGACAGGGAACACCGGGGAGCTGTTTTTT; CDR3: CASSQPGTGNTGELFF
J: TRBJ2-2; size: .; V: TRBV30; D: TRBD2; DNA: TGTGCCTGGAGTGTCCAGGGACTAGCAGGGACCGGGGAGCTGTTTTTT; CDR3: CAWSVQGLAGTGELFF
J: TRBJ2-7; size: many; V: TRBV11-2; D: .; DNA: TGTGCCAGCAGCTCCATTTCGACCTACGAGCAGTACTTC; CDR3: CASSSISTYEQYF
J: TRBJ2-3; size: .; V: TRBV12-3/TRBV12-4; D: TRBD2; DNA: TGTGCCAGCAGTTTAGCAACCCAACTAGCGGGAATTTCGACAGATACGCAGTATTTT; CDR3: CASSLATQLAGISTDTQYF
J: TRBJ2-3; size: few; V: TRBV20-1; D: TRBD1; DNA: TGCAGGGCGGGCCAAACAGGGGCAGATACGCAGTATTTT; CDR3: CRAGQTGADTQYF
J: TRBJ2-3; size: many; V: TRBV11-1; D: .; DNA: TGTGCCAGCAGCTTAGGCGTGGGGAGCACAGATACGCAGTATTTT; CDR3: CASSLGVGSTDTQYF
J: TRBJ1-4; size: .; V: TRBV19; D: .; DNA: TGTGCCAGCAGAGCCGGGGACCAGGGTGGGGAAAAACTGTTTTTT; CDR3: CASRAGDQGGEKLFF
J: TRBJ1-2; size: .; V: TRBV29-1; D: TRBD1; DNA: TGCAGCGTTGAAGCGGGGGACAGGAGCAACTATGGCTACACCTTC; CDR3: CSVEAGDRSNYGYTF
J: TRBJ2-3; size: many; V: TRBV6-2/TRBV6-3; D: TRBD2; DNA: TGTGCCAGCAGTACTACGACTAGCGGGAGGCTAGTCGCAGATACGCAGTATTTT; CDR3: CASSTTTSGRLVADTQYF
J: TRBJ2-5; size: many; V: TRBV3-1; D: TRBD1; DNA: TGTGCCAGCAGCCAACGATGGGACAGGGGCAAGGCTCAAGAGACCCAGTACTTC; CDR3: CASSQRWDRGKAQETQYF
J: TRBJ2-2; size: .; V: TRBV20-1; D: .; DNA: TGCAGTGCTAGACTACAGGGTCACGGGGAGCTGTTTTTT; CDR3: CSARLQGHGELFF
J: TRBJ1-5; size: .; V: TRBV4-1; D: TRBD1; DNA: TGCGCCAGCAGCCAAGGGACAGGCCTTTATAGCAATCAGCCCCAGCATTTT; CDR3: CASSQGTGLYSNQPQHF
J: TRBJ2-1; size: many; V: TRBV7-9; D: .; DNA: TGTGCCAGCAGCCAGGTGTTAGGATACAATGAGCAGTTCTTC; CDR3: CASSQVLGYNEQFF
J: TRBJ2-1; size: few; V: TRBV12-3/TRBV12-4; D: .; DNA: TGTACCAGCAGTTTAGATAGCGGCTCCTACAATGAGCAGTTCTTC; CDR3: CTSSLDSGSYNEQFF
J: TRBJ2-3; size: many; V: TRBV7-9; D: .; DNA: TGTGCCAGCAACTTGGGCTCCTTCCTTAGGGATACGCAGTATTTT; CDR3: CASNLGSFLRDTQYF
J: TRBJ2-7; size: .; V: TRBV29-1; D: TRBD1; DNA: TGCAGCGTACGGGGACAGTACGAGCAGTACTTC; CDR3: CSVRGQYEQYF
J: TRBJ2-7; size: many; V: TRBV7-2; D: TRBD2; DNA: TGTGCCAGCAGCTTTAACGGCGGGAGCGCTACCTATGAGCAGTACTTC; CDR3: CASSFNGGSATYEQYF
J: TRBJ2-2; size: many; V: TRBV11-2; D: .; DNA: TGTGCCAGCAGCCCCCGTACCCATACAGGGAAGGGGGAGCTGTTTTTT; CDR3: CASSPRTHTGKGELFF
J: TRBJ2-7; size: many; V: TRBV27; D: TRBD2; DNA: TGTGCCAGCAGACCTCCGGGACTAGCCTACGAGCAGTACTTC; CDR3: CASRPPGLAYEQYF
J: TRBJ2-1; size: many; V: TRBV7-9; D: TRBD1; DNA: TGTGCCAGCAGCATTGGACAGGGCGGCGAGCAGTTCTTC; CDR3: CASSIGQGGEQFF
J: TRBJ2-1; size: many; V: TRBV27; D: .; DNA: TGTGCCAGCAGTGCTTTGGGTGAGCAGTTCTTC; CDR3: CASSALGEQFF
J: TRBJ1-5; size: few; V: TRBV5-1; D: TRBD1; DNA: TGCGCCAGCAGCGCGGAGACAGGGGGCAATGAGCCCCAGCATTTT; CDR3: CASSAETGGNEPQHF
J: TRBJ2-2; size: many; V: TRBV5-1; D: .; DNA: TGCGCCAGCAGAGGGGCGTGGATGGACACCGGGGAGCTGTTTTTT; CDR3: CASRGAWMDTGELFF
J: TRBJ2-7; size: many; V: TRBV7-2; D: TRBD2; DNA: TGTGCCAGCAGCTTAGCTAGCGGGAGAGGTTACGAGCAGTACTTC; CDR3: CASSLASGRGYEQYF
J: TRBJ2-7; size: many; V: TRBV12-3/TRBV12-4; D: .; DNA: TGTGCCAGCAGCTTGGACTTGAACTACGAGCAGTACTTC; CDR3: CASSLDLNYEQYF
J: TRBJ1-4; size: few; V: TRBV7-6; D: .; DNA: TGTGCCAGCAGCTCGACTAGATTAAATGAAAAACTGTTTTTT; CDR3: CASSSTRLNEKLFF
J: TRBJ2-7; size: many; V: TRBV28; D: TRBD1; DNA: TGTGCCAGCATCTACACACTCGGACAGGGCAGACCCTACGAGCAGTACTTC; CDR3: CASIYTLGQGRPYEQYF
J: TRBJ2-7; size: many; V: TRBV7-2; D: .; DNA: TGTGCCAGCAGATCCCTTAGTGAGCAGTACTTC; CDR3: CASRSLSEQYF